The TCR beta chain under discussion was sequenced for a study of shared clonotypes between healthy human individuals. Broader study findings: The diversity represented, both genetic and in exposure history, was limited by few donors.

About this clone itself: The antigen remains unidentified.

From germline, CDR1 is DFQATT and CDR2 SNEGSKA (reference sequence). Trimming removed 6 bases from V and 10 bases from J, with 13 bases in between. The CDR3 extends over 11 amino acids. The authors split each subset's genomic DNA evenly across several immunoSEQ plates. Measured with immunoSEQ multiplex PCR; TCRdb has only the in-frame clones, and not every one. The repertoire holds over 400,000 clones, with 65% to 85% as singletons. The clonotype was recovered from a woman aged 40 to 50 in good health. Some clones in this sample may be carry-over from other donors' samples. The V gene is TRBV20-1, the J gene TRBJ2-4; D unresolved. The sequenced material came from PBMCs. The CDR3 DNA follows: TGCAGTGCCCTCCGGAACCCTATTCAGTACTTC. This encodes CSALRNPIQYF.